This T cell receptor (beta chain) was sequenced in a study of cytomegalovirus exposure and HLA in healthy donors. Findings and limits, study-wide: In vitro checks showed that a few CMV-associated chains really do target CMV antigens. It was about 150 TCR beta chains that were listed as cytomegalovirus-associated.

About this clone: What it recognizes is unknown.

Repertoires were generated with immunoSEQ multiplex PCR, while TCRdb's copy carries only in-frame clones and drops some. The sample has about 160,000 clones, around 92% seen once. The donors were members of the validation cohort comprising approximately 110 subjects, separate from the approximately 630-subject first cohort. There are 16 residues in the CDR3. Germline V gene data show CDR1 as SEHNR and CDR2 as FQNEAQ (reference sequence). The V and J ends lost 5 bases and 3 bases, in that order; junction bases with no gene match: 8. The receptor was derived from a man between 18 and 29 years old in good health and CMV-seropositive. The chain uses TRBV7-9 and TRBJ2-2, with 8 bases identical to TRBD1. The sequenced sample was PBMCs. The CDR3 loop reads CASSPQGEAYTGELFF. In DNA form, the CDR3 reads TGTGCCAGCAGCCCACAGGGGGAGGCATACACCGGGGAGCTGTTTTTT.